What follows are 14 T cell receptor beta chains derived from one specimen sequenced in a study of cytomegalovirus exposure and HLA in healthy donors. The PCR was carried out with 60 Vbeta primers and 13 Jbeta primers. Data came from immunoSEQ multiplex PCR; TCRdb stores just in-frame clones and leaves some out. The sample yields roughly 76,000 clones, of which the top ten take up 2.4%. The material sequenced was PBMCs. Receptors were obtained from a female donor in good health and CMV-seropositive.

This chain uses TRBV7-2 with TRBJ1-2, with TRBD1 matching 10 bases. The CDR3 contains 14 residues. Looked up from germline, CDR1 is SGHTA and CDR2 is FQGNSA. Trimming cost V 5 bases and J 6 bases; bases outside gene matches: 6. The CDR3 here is CASSVDRGFDGYTF. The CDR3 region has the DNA TGTGCCAGCAGCGTGGACAGGGGGTTCGATGGCTACACCTTC.

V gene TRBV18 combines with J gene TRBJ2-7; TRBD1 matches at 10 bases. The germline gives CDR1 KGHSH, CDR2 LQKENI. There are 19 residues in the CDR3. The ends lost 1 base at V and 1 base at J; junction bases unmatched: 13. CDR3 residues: CASSPRGGVPGQGSYEQYF. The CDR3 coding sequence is TGTGCCAGCTCACCACGAGGAGGCGTCCCGGGACAGGGGTCCTACGAGCAGTACTTC. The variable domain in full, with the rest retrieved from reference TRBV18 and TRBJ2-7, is NAGVMQNPRHLVRRRGQEARLRCSPMKGHSHVYWYRQLPEEGLKFMVYLQKENIIDESGMPKERFSAEFPKEGPSILRIQQVVRGDSAAYFCASSPRGGVPGQGSYEQYFGPGTRLTVT.

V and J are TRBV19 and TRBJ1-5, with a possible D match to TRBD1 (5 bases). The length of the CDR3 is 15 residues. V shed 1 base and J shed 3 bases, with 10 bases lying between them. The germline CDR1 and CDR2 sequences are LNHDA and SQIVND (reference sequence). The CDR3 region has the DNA TGTGCCAGTAGTATAGTGGCAGGGATCAATCAGCCCCAGCATTTT. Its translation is CASSIVAGINQPQHF.

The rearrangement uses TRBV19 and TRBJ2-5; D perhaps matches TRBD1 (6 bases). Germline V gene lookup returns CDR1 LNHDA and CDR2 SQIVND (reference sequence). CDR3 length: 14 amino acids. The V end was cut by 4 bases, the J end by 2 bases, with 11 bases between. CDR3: CASSTGQTQETQYF. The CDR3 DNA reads TGTGCCAGTAGTACCGGACAGACTCAAGAGACCCAGTACTTC.

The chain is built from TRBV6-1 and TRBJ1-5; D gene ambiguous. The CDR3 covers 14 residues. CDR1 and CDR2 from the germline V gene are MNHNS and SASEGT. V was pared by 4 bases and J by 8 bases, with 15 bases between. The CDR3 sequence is CASSAVGVLKPQHF. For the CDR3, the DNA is TGTGCCAGCAGTGCGGTTGGAGTCCTCAAGCCCCAGCATTTT.

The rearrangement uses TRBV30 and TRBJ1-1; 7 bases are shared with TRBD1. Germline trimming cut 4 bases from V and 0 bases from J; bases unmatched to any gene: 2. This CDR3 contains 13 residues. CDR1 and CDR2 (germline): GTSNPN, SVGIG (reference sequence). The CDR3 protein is CAWTGQLNTEAFF. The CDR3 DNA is TGTGCCTGGACGGGACAGCTGAACACTGAAGCTTTCTTT.

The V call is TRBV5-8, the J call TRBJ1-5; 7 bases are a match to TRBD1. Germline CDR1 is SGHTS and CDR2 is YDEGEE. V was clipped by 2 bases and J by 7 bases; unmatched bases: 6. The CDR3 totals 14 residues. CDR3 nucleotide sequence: TGTGCCAGCAGCTTCTGGCAGGGGGTACAGCCCCAGCATTTT. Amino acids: CASSFWQGVQPQHF.

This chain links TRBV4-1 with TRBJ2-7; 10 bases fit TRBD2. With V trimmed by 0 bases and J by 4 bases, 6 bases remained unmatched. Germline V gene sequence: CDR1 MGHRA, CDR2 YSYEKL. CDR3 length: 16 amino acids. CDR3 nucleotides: TGCGCCAGCAGCCAAGATCGGACTAGCGGAGTATACGAGCAGTACTTC. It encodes CASSQDRTSGVYEQYF.

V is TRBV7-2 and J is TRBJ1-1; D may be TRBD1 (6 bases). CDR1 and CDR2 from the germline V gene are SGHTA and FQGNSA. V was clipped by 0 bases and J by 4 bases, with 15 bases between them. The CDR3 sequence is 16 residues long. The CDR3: CASSLAITGPGTEAFF. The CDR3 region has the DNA TGTGCCAGCAGCTTAGCGATAACAGGGCCGGGCACTGAAGCTTTCTTT.

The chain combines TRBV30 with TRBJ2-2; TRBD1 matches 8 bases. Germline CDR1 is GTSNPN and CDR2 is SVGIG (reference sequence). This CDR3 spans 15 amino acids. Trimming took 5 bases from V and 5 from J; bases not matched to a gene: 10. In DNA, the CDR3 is TGTGCCTGGGACTCGCCGGGACAGGCGACCGGGGAGCTGTTTTTT. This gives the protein CAWDSPGQATGELFF. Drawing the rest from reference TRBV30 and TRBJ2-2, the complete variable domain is SQTIHQWPATLVQPVGSPLSLECTVEGTSNPNLYWYRQAAGRGLQLLFYSVGIGQISSEVPQNLSASRPQDRQFILSSKKLLLSDSGFYLCAWDSPGQATGELFFGEGSRLTVL.

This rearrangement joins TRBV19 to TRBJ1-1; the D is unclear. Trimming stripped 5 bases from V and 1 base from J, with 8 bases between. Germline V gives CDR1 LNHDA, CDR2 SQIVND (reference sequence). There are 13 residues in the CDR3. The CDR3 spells CASSLQANTEAFF. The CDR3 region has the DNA TGTGCCAGTAGTCTTCAAGCGAACACTGAAGCTTTCTTT.

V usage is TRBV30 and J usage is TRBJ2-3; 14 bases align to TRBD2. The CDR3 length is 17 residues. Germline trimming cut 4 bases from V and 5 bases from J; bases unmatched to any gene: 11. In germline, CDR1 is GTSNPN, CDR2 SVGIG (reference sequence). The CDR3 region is CAWTKQRTSGRQDTQYF. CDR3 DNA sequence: TGTGCCTGGACAAAACAACGGACTAGCGGGAGGCAAGATACGCAGTATTTT.

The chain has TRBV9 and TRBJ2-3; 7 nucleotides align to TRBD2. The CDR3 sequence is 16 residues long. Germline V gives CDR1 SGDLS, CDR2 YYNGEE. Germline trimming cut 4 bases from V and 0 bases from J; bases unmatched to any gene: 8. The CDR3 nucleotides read TGTGCCAGCAGCAGTGGGGCTAGCGGCAGCACAGATACGCAGTATTTT. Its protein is CASSSGASGSTDTQYF.

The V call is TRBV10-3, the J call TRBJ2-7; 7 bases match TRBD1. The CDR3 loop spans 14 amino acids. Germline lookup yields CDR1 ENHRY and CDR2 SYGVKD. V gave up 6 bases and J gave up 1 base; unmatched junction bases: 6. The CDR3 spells CAISSGTESYEQYF. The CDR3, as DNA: TGTGCCATCAGCTCCGGGACAGAGTCCTACGAGCAGTACTTC.